A single sample gave rise to the 6 T cell receptor beta chains below, sequenced in a study of T cell responses to AZD1222 COVID-19 vaccine. TCRdb's copy holds only in-frame clones and misses some; the assay was immunoSEQ multiplex PCR. Among roughly 110,000 clones listed, 70% to 90% were seen once. The sequences come from peripheral blood, collected 28 days after the second AZD1222 dose. The receptor set was obtained from an adult who received the AZD1222 COVID-19 vaccine.

Notes on this clone: Different DNA sequences within this sample yield the same CDR3. The chain recombines TRBV7-9 with TRBJ1-3; perhaps TRBD1 as D (6 bases). This CDR3 is built from 15 residues. V lost 5 bases, J lost 0 bases, and 11 bases lay in between. Germline V gives CDR1 SEHNR, CDR2 FQNEAQ (reference sequence). The CDR3 DNA is TGTGCCAGCAGCCCGAGGGGGATCTCTGGAAACACCATATATTTT. Amino acids: CASSPRGISGNTIYF.

The rearrangement joins TRBV7-3 to TRBJ2-7; D not certain. Trimming took 5 bases from V and 3 from J, leaving 11 bases between them. Germline lookup yields CDR1 SGHTA and CDR2 FQGTGA. There are 13 residues in the CDR3. The CDR3 is CASSPRPSYEQYF. DNA of the CDR3: TGTGCCAGCAGCCCGCGACCGAGCTACGAGCAGTACTTC.

V and J are TRBV13 and TRBJ2-3; D remains unclear. The CDR3 is 15 residues long. The germline V and J ends were trimmed by 1 base and 0 bases, with 8 bases remaining between them. Germline V gene sequence: CDR1 PRHDT, CDR2 FYEKMQ (reference sequence). CDR3 residues: CASSLETSSTDTQYF. CDR3 sequence (DNA): TGTGCCAGCAGCTTAGAAACGAGTAGCACAGATACGCAGTATTTT.

This sequence joins TRBV18 and TRBJ2-7; 9 nucleotides agree with TRBD1. Germline V gene sequence: CDR1 KGHSH, CDR2 LQKENI. The CDR3 consists of 14 residues. V lost 6 bases, J lost 3 bases, and 6 bases stayed unmatched. CDR3 DNA: TGTGCCAGCTCCCTGGGGACAGGGTTCTACGAGCAGTACTTC. This gives the protein CASSLGTGFYEQYF. Complete variable domain (other parts from reference TRBV18 and TRBJ2-7): NAGVMQNPRHLVRRRGQEARLRCSPMKGHSHVYWYRQLPEEGLKFMVYLQKENIIDESGMPKERFSAEFPKEGPSILRIQQVVRGDSAAYFCASSLGTGFYEQYFGPGTRLTVT.

The V call is TRBV28, the J call TRBJ1-5; the D gene is possibly TRBD1 (6 bases). The CDR3 runs to 16 residues. Germline V gene data show CDR1 as MDHEN and CDR2 as SYDVKM. V was pared by 3 bases and J by 7 bases, with 19 bases between. CDR3: CASSLFQGFRGQPQHF. The DNA of the CDR3 is TGTGCCAGCAGTTTGTTCCAGGGGTTTCGAGGGCAGCCCCAGCATTTT.

The CDR3 sequence: CASSLLASGQGNEKLFF. The CDR3 region has the DNA TGCGCCAGCAGCTTGTTGGCGTCGGGACAGGGGAATGAAAAACTGTTTTTT. This rearrangement joins TRBV5-1 to TRBJ1-4; 10 positions match TRBD1. The CDR3 contains 17 residues. With 1 base clipped from V and 5 bases from J, the junction kept 8 bases outside the gene matches. Germline lookup yields CDR1 SGHRS and CDR2 YFSETQ.